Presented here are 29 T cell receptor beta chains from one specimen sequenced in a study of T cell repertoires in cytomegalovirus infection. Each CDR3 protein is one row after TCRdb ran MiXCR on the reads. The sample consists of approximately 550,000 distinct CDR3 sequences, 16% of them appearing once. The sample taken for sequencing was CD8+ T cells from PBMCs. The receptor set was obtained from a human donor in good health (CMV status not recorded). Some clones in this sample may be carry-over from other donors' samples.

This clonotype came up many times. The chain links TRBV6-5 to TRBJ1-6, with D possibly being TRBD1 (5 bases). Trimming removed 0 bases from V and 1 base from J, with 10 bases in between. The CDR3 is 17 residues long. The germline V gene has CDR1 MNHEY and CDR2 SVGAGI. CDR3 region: CASSYSGPGSYNSPLHF. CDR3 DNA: TGTGCCAGCAGTTACTCGGGGCCGGGGTCCTATAATTCACCCCTCCACTTT.

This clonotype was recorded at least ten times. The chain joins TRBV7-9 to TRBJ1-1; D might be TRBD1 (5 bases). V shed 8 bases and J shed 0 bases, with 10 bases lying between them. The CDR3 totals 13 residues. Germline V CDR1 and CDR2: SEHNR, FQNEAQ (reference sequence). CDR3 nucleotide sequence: TGTGCCAGCGCGGGGGGAATGAACACTGAAGCTTTCTTT. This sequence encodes CASAGGMNTEAFF.

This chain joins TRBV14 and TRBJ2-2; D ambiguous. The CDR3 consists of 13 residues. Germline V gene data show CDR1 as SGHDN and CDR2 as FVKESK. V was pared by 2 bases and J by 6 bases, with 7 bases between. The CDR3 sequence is CASSQRSPGELFF. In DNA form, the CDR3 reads TGTGCCAGCAGCCAAAGATCCCCCGGGGAGCTGTTTTTT.

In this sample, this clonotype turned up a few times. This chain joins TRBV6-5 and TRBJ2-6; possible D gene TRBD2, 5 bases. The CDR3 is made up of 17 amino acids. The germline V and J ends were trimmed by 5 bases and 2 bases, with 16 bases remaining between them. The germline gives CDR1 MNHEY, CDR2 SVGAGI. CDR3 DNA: TGTGCCAGCAGTCACCGCGAGGGCAGGACTGGGGCCAACGTCCTGACTTTC. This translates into CASSHREGRTGANVLTF.

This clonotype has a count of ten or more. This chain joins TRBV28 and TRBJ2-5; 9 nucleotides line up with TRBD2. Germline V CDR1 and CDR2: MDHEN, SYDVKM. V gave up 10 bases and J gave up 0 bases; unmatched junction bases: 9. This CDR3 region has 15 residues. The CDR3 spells CATIAGAENQETQYF. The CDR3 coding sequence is TGTGCCACTATAGCGGGAGCTGAGAACCAAGAGACCCAGTACTTC.

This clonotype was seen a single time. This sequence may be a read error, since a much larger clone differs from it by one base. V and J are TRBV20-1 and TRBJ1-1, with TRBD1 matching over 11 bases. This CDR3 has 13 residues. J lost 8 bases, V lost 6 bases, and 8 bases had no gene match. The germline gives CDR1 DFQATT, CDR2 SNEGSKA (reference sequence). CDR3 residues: CSAHRDRGYEAFF. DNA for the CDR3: TGCAGTGCGCACCGGGACAGGGGGTACGAAGCTTTCTTT.

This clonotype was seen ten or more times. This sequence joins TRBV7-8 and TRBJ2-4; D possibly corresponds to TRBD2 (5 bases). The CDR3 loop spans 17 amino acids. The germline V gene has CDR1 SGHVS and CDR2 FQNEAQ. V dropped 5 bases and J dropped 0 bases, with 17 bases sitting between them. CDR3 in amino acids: CASSARPESGAKNIQYF. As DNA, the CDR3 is TGTGCCAGCAGCGCCAGACCAGAAAGCGGAGCCAAAAACATTCAGTACTTC.

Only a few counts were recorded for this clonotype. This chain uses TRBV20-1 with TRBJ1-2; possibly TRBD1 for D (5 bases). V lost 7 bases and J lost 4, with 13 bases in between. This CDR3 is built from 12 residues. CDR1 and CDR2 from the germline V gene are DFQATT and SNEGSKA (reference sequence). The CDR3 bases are TGCAGTGGGCCCACAGGTTTCTATGGCTACACCTTC. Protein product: CSGPTGFYGYTF.

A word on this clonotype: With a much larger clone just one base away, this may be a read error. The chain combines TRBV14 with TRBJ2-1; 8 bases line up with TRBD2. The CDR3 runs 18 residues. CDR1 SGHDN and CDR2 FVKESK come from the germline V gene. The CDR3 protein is CASSQEALLAASYNDQFF. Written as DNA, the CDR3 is TGTGCCAGCAGCCAAGAAGCCCTACTAGCGGCGTCCTACAATGATCAGTTCTTC.

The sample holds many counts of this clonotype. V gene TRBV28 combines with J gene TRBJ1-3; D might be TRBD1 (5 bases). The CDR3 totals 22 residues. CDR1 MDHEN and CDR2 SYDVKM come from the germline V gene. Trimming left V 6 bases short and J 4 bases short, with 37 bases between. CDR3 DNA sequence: TGTGCCAGCAGCCACCTAGGACCTGGACACTTCATGGCCACCCCTTTGGGAAACACCATATATTTT. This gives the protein CASSHLGPGHFMATPLGNTIYF.

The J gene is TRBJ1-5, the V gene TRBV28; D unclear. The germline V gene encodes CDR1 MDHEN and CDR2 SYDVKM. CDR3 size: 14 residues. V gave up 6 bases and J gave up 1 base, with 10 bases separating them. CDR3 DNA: TGTGCCAGCAGCCGCCGACCAAGCAATCAGCCCCAGCATTTT. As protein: CASSRRPSNQPQHF.

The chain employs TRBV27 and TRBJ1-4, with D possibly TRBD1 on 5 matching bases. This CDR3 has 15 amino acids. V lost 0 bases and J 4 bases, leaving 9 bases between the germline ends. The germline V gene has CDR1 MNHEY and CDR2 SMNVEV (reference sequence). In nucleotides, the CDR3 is TGTGCCAGCAGTTTATCCGGGACCTATAATGAAAAACTGTTTTTT. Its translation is CASSLSGTYNEKLFF.

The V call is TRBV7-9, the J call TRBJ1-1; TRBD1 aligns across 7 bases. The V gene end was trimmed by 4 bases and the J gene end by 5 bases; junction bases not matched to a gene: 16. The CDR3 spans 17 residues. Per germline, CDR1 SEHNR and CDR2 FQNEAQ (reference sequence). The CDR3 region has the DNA TGTGCCAGCAGCTCCCACGATAAGAAGGGGGCAGGGACTGAAGCTTTCTTT. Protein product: CASSSHDKKGAGTEAFF.

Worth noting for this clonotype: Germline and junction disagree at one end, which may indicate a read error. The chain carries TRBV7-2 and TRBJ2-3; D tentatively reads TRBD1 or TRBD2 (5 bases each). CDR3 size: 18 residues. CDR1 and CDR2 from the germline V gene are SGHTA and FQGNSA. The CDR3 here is CASSFDPGTPDSCDTQYF. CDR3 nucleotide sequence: TGTGCTAGCAGCTTCGACCCGGGGACGCCAGACAGTTGTGATACGCAGTATTTT.

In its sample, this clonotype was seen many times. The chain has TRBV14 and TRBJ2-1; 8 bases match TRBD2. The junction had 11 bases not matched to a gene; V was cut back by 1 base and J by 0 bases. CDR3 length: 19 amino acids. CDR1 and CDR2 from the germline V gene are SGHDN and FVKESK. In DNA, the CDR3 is TGTGCCAGCAGCCAAGTCTGGCCTAGCGGGTCCAGCTCCTACAATGAGCAGTTCTTC. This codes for CASSQVWPSGSSSYNEQFF.

CDR3 DNA: TGTGCCAGCAGTTCGACAGCAACTAATGAAAAACTGTTTTTT. Translated, it gives CASSSTATNEKLFF. The genes are TRBV27 and TRBJ1-4; D is perhaps TRBD1 (5 bases). V was cut by 4 bases and J by 0 bases, with 6 bases left in between. The CDR3 consists of 14 residues. Looked up from germline, CDR1 is MNHEY and CDR2 is SMNVEV (reference sequence).

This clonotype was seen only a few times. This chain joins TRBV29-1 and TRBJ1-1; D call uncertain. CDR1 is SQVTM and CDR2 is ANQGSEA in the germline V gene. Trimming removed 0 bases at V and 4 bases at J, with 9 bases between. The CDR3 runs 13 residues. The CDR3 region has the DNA TGCAGCGTTGAAGATCCAGCCTCCACTGAAGCTTTCTTT. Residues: CSVEDPASTEAFF.

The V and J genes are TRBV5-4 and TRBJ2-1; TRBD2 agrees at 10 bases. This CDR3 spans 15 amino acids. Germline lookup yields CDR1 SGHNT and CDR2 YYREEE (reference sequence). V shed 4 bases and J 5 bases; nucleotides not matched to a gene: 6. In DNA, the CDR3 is TGTGCCAGCAGCACCACTAGCGGGGCGGACAATGAGCAGTTCTTC. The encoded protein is CASSTTSGADNEQFF.

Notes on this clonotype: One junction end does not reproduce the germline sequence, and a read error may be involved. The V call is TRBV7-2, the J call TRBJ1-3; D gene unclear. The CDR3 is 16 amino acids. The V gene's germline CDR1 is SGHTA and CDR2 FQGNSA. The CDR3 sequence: CASSFTRPHSGNTIYF. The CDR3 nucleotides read TGTGCAAGCAGCTTCACAAGGCCTCACTCTGGAAACACCATATATTTT.

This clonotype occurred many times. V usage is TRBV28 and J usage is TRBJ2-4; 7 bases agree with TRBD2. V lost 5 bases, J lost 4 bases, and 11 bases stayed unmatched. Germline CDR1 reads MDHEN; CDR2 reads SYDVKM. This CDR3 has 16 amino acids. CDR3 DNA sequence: TGTGCCAGCAGTCCCCCACCGGGACTATCAAAAAACATTCAGTACTTC. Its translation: CASSPPPGLSKNIQYF. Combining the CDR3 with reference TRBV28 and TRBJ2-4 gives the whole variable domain DVKVTQSSRYLVKRTGEKVFLECVQDMDHENMFWYRQDPGLGLRLIYFSYDVKMKEKGDIPEGYSVSREKKERFSLILESASTNQTSMYLCASSPPPGLSKNIQYFGAGTRLSVL.

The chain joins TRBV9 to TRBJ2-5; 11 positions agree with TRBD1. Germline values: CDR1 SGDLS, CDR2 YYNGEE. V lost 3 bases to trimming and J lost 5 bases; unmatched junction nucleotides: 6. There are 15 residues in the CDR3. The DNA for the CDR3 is TGTGCCAGCAGCGCGTCCGGGACAGGGGGGGAGACCCAGTACTTC. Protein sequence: CASSASGTGGETQYF.

In DNA form, the CDR3 reads TGCAGTGCTAGAGTTTCCCGGGGTCAGCCCCAGCATTTT. This codes for CSARVSRGQPQHF. The chain recombines TRBV20-1 with TRBJ1-5; D gene ambiguous. Trimming shortened V by 1 base and J by 6 bases, and 10 bases separated the two germline ends. Germline-derived CDR1 and CDR2 are DFQATT and SNEGSKA (reference sequence). The CDR3 length is 13 residues.

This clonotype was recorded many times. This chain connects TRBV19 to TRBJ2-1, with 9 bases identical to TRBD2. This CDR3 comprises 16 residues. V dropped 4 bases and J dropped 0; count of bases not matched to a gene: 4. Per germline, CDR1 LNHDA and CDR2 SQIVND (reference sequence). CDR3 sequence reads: CASSKTSGYSYNEQFF. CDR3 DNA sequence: TGTGCCAGTAGTAAGACTAGCGGATACTCCTACAATGAGCAGTTCTTC.

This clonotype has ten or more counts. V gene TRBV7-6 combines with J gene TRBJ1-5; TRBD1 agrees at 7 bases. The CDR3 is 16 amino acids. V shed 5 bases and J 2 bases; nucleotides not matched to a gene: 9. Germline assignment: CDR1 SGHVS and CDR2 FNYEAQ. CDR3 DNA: TGTGCCAGCAGCCTAGGTGCGGGGACAGGCAATCAGCCCCAGCATTTT. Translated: CASSLGAGTGNQPQHF.

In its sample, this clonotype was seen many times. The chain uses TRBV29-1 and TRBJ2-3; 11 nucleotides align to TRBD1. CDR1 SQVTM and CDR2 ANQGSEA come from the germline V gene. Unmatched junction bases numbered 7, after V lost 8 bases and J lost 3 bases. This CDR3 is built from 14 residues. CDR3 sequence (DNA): TGCAGCCAGCGTGGGACAGGGGGAACAGATACGCAGTATTTT. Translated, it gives CSQRGTGGTDTQYF.

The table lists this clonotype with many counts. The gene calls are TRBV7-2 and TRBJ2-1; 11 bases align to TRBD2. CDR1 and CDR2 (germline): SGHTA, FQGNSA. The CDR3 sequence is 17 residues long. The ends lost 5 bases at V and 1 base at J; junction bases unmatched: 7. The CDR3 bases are TGTGCCAGCAGCCCCGGGACTAGCGGACCATCCTACAATGAGCAGTTCTTC. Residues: CASSPGTSGPSYNEQFF.

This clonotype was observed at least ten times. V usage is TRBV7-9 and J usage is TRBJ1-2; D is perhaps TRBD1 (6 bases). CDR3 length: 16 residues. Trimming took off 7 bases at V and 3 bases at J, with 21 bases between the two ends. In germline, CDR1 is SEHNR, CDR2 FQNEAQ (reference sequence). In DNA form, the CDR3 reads TGTGCCAGCACCGCCCTGACAGGACCACACGACTATGGCTACACCTTC. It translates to CASTALTGPHDYGYTF.

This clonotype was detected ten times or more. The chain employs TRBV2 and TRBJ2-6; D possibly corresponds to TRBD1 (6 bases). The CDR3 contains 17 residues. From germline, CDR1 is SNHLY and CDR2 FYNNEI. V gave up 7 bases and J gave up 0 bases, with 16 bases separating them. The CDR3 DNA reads TGTGCCAGCATGGGCAGAACAGGGACCTCTGGGGCCAACGTCCTGACTTTC. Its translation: CASMGRTGTSGANVLTF.

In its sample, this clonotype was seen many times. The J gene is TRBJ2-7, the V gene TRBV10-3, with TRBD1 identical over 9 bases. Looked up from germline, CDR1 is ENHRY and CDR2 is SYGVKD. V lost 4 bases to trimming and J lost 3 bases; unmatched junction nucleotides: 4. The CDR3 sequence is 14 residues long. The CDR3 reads CAISGGDRVYEQYF. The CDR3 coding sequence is TGTGCCATCAGTGGGGGGGACAGGGTCTACGAGCAGTACTTC.